These T cell receptor beta chains were read from a single sample in a study of blood T cell repertoires in COVID-19. Clones were read by immunoSEQ multiplex PCR, and TCRdb kept only the in-frame ones, dropping some. Of some 150,000 clones listed, roughly nine tenths are singletons. Sequenced: peripheral blood. These receptors all come from a woman aged 70-85 years with acute or convalescent COVID-19. CDR3s include the opening cysteine and the closing phenylalanine or tryptophan. The D gene is left open where the match is weak. Part of the rows lack a size; the others show once, few, many or a class for expanded clones.

abundance,j_gene,d_gene,v_gene,CDR3aa,CDR3nt
NA,TRBJ1-4,NA,TRBV7-9,CASSFRQDNEKLFF,TGTGCCAGCAGCTTTCGGCAGGATAATGAAAAACTGTTTTTT
NA,TRBJ2-5,NA,TRBV5-1,CASSLGLNQETQYF,TGCGCCAGCAGCTTGGGACTAAACCAAGAGACCCAGTACTTC
NA,TRBJ2-1,TRBD2,TRBV30,CAWSWSGGPYNEQFF,TGTGCCTGGAGTTGGAGCGGGGGTCCCTACAATGAGCAGTTCTTC
NA,TRBJ2-3,NA,TRBV7-2,CASSLSFRAGASDTQYF,TGTGCCAGCAGCTTAAGTTTCAGGGCAGGGGCTTCGGATACGCAGTATTTT
once,TRBJ1-5,NA,TRBV30,CAWSVRGYQPQHF,TGTGCCTGGAGTGTGCGGGGGTATCAGCCCCAGCATTTT
NA,TRBJ1-6,TRBD1,TRBV19,CASSQDRAPSPLHF,TGTGCCAGTAGCCAGGACAGGGCCCCTTCACCCCTCCACTTT
once,TRBJ2-3,TRBD1,TRBV5-1,CASSPGQPQGTQYF,TGCGCCAGCAGCCCGGGACAGCCCCAAGGTACGCAGTATTTT
once,TRBJ2-3,NA,TRBV3-1/TRBV3-2,CASTPRGLLTDTQYF,TGTGCCAGCACACCTCGAGGACTTCTCACAGATACGCAGTATTTT
NA,TRBJ1-3,NA,TRBV5-8,CASSLRTLSYTIYF,TGTGCCAGCAGCTTGAGGACACTAAGCTACACCATATATTTT
NA,TRBJ1-3,TRBD1,TRBV2,CASSRLRTGGLGNTIYF,TGTGCCAGCAGCCGCTTAAGAACAGGGGGCTTGGGAAACACCATATATTTT
NA,TRBJ2-2,NA,TRBV18,CASSPSGIPNTGELFF,TGTGCCAGCTCACCATCCGGGATTCCGAACACCGGGGAGCTGTTTTTT
few,TRBJ1-5,TRBD1,TRBV19,CASSLWDRGRSNQPQHF,TGTGCCAGTAGTCTGTGGGACAGGGGGAGAAGCAATCAGCCCCAGCATTTT
NA,TRBJ1-5,NA,TRBV12-3/TRBV12-4,CASAWGGNQPQHF,TGTGCCAGCGCTTGGGGCGGCAATCAGCCCCAGCATTTT
NA,TRBJ2-2,TRBD2,TRBV9,CASSPRVSAGGPGELFF,TGTGCCAGCAGCCCCCGAGTTTCTGCGGGGGGGCCCGGGGAGCTGTTTTTT
NA,TRBJ1-2,TRBD1,TRBV28,CASSSGTGGVGYTF,TGTGCCAGCAGTTCGGGGACAGGGGGCGTGGGCTACACCTTC
NA,TRBJ1-1,NA,TRBV3-1/TRBV3-2,CASSPAGNTEAFF,TGTGCCAGCAGCCCAGCAGGGAACACTGAAGCTTTCTTT
NA,TRBJ2-2,TRBD2,TRBV28,CASTSRPGGNGELFF,TGTGCCAGCACCTCTAGGCCGGGAGGAAACGGGGAGCTGTTTTTT
NA,TRBJ1-5,NA,TRBV25-1,CASSGQGNNQPQHF,TGTGCCAGCAGTGGCCAGGGGAATAATCAGCCCCAGCATTTT
NA,TRBJ2-2,TRBD1,TRBV5-1,CASSPGTVATGELFF,TGCGCCAGCAGCCCAGGGACAGTGGCCACCGGGGAGCTGTTTTTT
few,TRBJ1-1,NA,TRBV2,CASSEMGAGEAFF,TGTGCCAGCAGTGAAATGGGCGCGGGGGAAGCTTTCTTT
few,TRBJ2-3,TRBD2,TRBV4-1,CASRKGGGATDTQYF,TGCGCCAGCAGGAAAGGCGGGGGGGCCACAGATACGCAGTATTTT
NA,TRBJ2-5,NA,TRBV18,CASSPRQLEETQYF,TGTGCCAGCTCACCACGACAGCTCGAAGAGACCCAGTACTTC
NA,TRBJ1-1,NA,TRBV7-9,CASSLNLGGNTEAFF,TGTGCCAGCAGCTTAAATCTGGGGGGGAACACTGAAGCTTTCTTT
NA,TRBJ2-4,TRBD1,TRBV2,CASIPLLQGNIQYF,TGTGCCAGCATACCACTTCTACAGGGGAACATTCAGTACTTC
NA,TRBJ2-3,TRBD1,TRBV4-2,CASSQDSRRTGGRDTQYF,TGTGCCAGCAGCCAAGATTCCCGCCGGACAGGCGGTAGGGATACGCAGTATTTT
NA,TRBJ1-5,TRBD1,TRBV2,CASGSTGFGNQPQHF,TGTGCCAGCGGGTCGACAGGGTTCGGCAATCAGCCCCAGCATTTT
once,TRBJ1-2,TRBD1,TRBV5-1,CASSLGTANYGYTF,TGCGCCAGCAGCTTAGGGACAGCTAACTATGGCTACACCTTC
NA,TRBJ2-7,TRBD1,TRBV10-2,CAILQGDSYEQYF,TGCGCCATCTTACAGGGGGACTCCTACGAGCAGTACTTC
NA,TRBJ2-5,TRBD1,TRBV6-2/TRBV6-3,CASSPGTGDQETQYF,TGTGCCAGCAGCCCCGGGACAGGTGACCAAGAGACCCAGTACTTC
NA,TRBJ2-7,TRBD1,TRBV7-2,CASSLGQAPSYEQYF,TGTGCCAGCAGCCTCGGACAGGCTCCCTCCTACGAGCAGTACTTC
NA,TRBJ1-3,NA,TRBV7-9,CASSSRTRNTSGNTIYF,TGTGCCAGCAGCTCAAGAACCCGAAACACCTCTGGAAACACCATATATTTT
NA,TRBJ1-2,TRBD1,TRBV2,CASSRIGGTGNVYGYTF,TGTGCCAGCAGCCGCATCGGCGGGACAGGGAATGTCTATGGCTACACCTTC
NA,TRBJ2-1,NA,TRBV24-1,CATSDWTEYNEQFF,TGTGCCACCAGTGATTGGACTGAATACAATGAGCAGTTCTTC
NA,TRBJ2-3,TRBD1,TRBV15,CATSRERNRGPTDTQYF,TGTGCCACCAGCAGAGAGAGAAACAGGGGACCCACAGATACGCAGTATTTT
NA,TRBJ2-7,NA,TRBV6-5,CASSYSSGTYEQYF,TGTGCCAGCAGTTATTCCTCTGGCACCTACGAGCAGTACTTC
once,TRBJ1-2,TRBD1,TRBV5-1,CASSWDRGRGANYGYTF,TGCGCCAGCAGCTGGGACAGGGGGCGCGGGGCTAACTATGGCTACACCTTC
NA,TRBJ2-3,NA,TRBV7-9,CASSFPVDTQYF,TGTGCCAGCAGCTTTCCGGTAGATACGCAGTATTTT
NA,TRBJ2-3,NA,TRBV7-3,CASSLRLRGTDTQYF,TGTGCCAGCAGCTTGAGACTCCGAGGCACAGATACGCAGTATTTT
once,TRBJ1-3,TRBD1,TRBV7-2,CASSYRTGASGNTIYF,TGTGCCAGCAGCTACCGGACAGGGGCAAGTGGAAACACCATATATTTT
NA,TRBJ2-2,TRBD1,TRBV5-1,CASSLDRGTGELFF,TGCGCCAGCAGTCTGGACAGGGGAACCGGGGAGCTGTTTTTT
NA,TRBJ1-5,NA,TRBV28,CASTLGGLRLNQPQHF,TGTGCCAGCACCTTGGGGGGACTACGCCTCAATCAGCCCCAGCATTTT
once,TRBJ2-2,TRBD2,TRBV5-5,CASTPRGGGTNTGELFF,TGTGCCAGCACCCCCCGTGGCGGGGGGACGAACACCGGGGAGCTGTTTTTT
NA,TRBJ2-7,NA,TRBV19,CASSIGGAAYEQYF,TGTGCCAGTAGTATAGGCGGGGCAGCCTACGAGCAGTACTTC